These 10 T cell receptor beta chains came from one sample sequenced in a study of blood T cell repertoires in COVID-19. The protocol was immunoSEQ multiplex PCR, while the TCRdb copy is restricted to in-frame clones and leaves out a portion. The repertoire holds under 450,000 clones, roughly 77% seen once, with approximately 1% in the top ten. Sequencing was carried out using peripheral blood. The receptors come from a human donor with acute or convalescent COVID-19. The donor label of this sample is uncertain.

The rearrangement links TRBV2 to TRBJ1-6; possibly TRBD1 for D (6 bases). Germline CDR1 and CDR2: SNHLY and FYNNEI. The CDR3 totals 15 residues. V was cut by 6 bases and J by 10 bases, with 19 bases left in between. The CDR3 loop reads CASSRQVPQGSPLHF. CDR3 coding DNA: TGTGCCAGCAGCAGACAGGTCCCGCAAGGATCACCCCTCCACTTT.

V and J are TRBV5-6 and TRBJ1-6; D is perhaps TRBD1 (6 bases). Deletions cut 5 bases from V and 0 bases from J, with 9 bases between. In germline, CDR1 is SGHDT, CDR2 YYEEEE. This CDR3 has 15 residues. The CDR3 DNA reads as TGTGCCAGCAGAACAGGGAGCTCCTATAATTCACCCCTCCACTTT. It codes for CASRTGSSYNSPLHF.

This chain links TRBV19 with TRBJ1-5; no reliable D call. CDR3 length equals 15 residues. Trimming pared 8 bases from V and 2 bases from J, leaving 16 bases between. Germline V gene lookup returns CDR1 LNHDA and CDR2 SQIVND (reference sequence). CDR3: CASSYGPRGNQPQHF. The CDR3 nucleotides are TGTGCCAGTTCCTATGGCCCGAGGGGCAATCAGCCCCAGCATTTT.

The gene calls are TRBV30 and TRBJ1-3; D ambiguous. The V gene's germline CDR1 is GTSNPN and CDR2 SVGIG (reference sequence). The CDR3 spans 14 residues. Trimming removed 2 bases from V and 0 bases from J, with 8 bases in between. The CDR3, as DNA: TGTGCCTGGAGTACAGCCGTCTCTGGAAACACCATATATTTT. Protein product: CAWSTAVSGNTIYF.

This clone was picked up a small number of times. The chain recombines TRBV4-2 with TRBJ1-3; D not resolved. V lost 2 bases and J lost 0, with 5 bases in between. Germline V CDR1 and CDR2: LGHNA, YNFKEQ. The CDR3 length is 14 residues. The CDR3 is CASSQLYSGNTIYF. The CDR3 DNA sequence: TGTGCCAGCAGCCAACTATACTCTGGAAACACCATATATTTT.

The chain couples TRBV3-1 (or the pseudogene TRBV3-2) to TRBJ2-5; the match to TRBD2 covers 8 bases. The CDR3 extends over 19 amino acids. Germline V gene sequence: CDR1 LGHDT, CDR2 YNNKEL (reference sequence). The V gene end was trimmed by 2 bases and the J gene end by 2 bases; junction bases not matched to a gene: 16. The CDR3 DNA reads as TGTGCCAGCAGCCAATTCGGCGTTAAGACGGGAGGGCAACAAGAGACCCAGTACTTC. This encodes CASSQFGVKTGGQQETQYF.

This chain joins TRBV19 and TRBJ2-7; TRBD2 aligns across 7 bases. The germline V gene encodes CDR1 LNHDA and CDR2 SQIVND (reference sequence). V shed 8 bases and J 0 bases; nucleotides not matched to a gene: 7. The CDR3 length is 14 residues. The CDR3 here is CASRDYSDSYEQYF. The CDR3, as DNA: TGTGCCAGTCGGGACTACTCTGACTCCTACGAGCAGTACTTC.

V usage is TRBV18 and J usage is TRBJ1-2; TRBD1 aligns across 8 bases. With V trimmed by 3 bases and J by 1 base, 10 bases remained unmatched. The CDR3 has 17 amino acids. Germline V gene lookup returns CDR1 KGHSH and CDR2 LQKENI. DNA for the CDR3: TGTGCCAGCTCACCCTGGACAGGGACCACGGTTAACTATGGCTACACCTTC. This codes for CASSPWTGTTVNYGYTF.

Written as DNA, the CDR3 is TGCAGCGTTGCCCCCCTAGGGGTTGGCTACACCTTC. As protein: CSVAPLGVGYTF. The chain combines TRBV29-1 with TRBJ1-2, with a possible D match to TRBD1 (5 bases). The V gene's germline CDR1 is SQVTM and CDR2 ANQGSEA. This CDR3 has 12 residues. Trimming left V 4 bases short and J 7 bases short, with 13 bases between.

The chain combines TRBV7-2 with TRBJ1-1, with a weak D call TRBD1 (6 bases). From germline, CDR1 is SGHTA and CDR2 FQGNSA. CDR3 length: 15 amino acids. Trimming took off 7 bases at V and 4 bases at J, with 19 bases between the two ends. In nucleotides, the CDR3 is TGTGCCAGCACCCGAAGGGGGGGGCAGGGCACTGAAGCTTTCTTT. This gives the protein CASTRRGGQGTEAFF.